This TCR beta chain stems from a study of cytomegalovirus exposure and HLA in healthy donors. Trimming cost V 2 bases and J 1 base; bases outside gene matches: 6. The V gene's germline CDR1 is SGHRS and CDR2 YFSETQ. The CDR3 sequence is 16 residues long. PCR amplification relied on 60 Vbeta primers (plus 13 Jbeta primers). Measured with immunoSEQ multiplex PCR; TCRdb has only the in-frame clones, and not every one. The table lists some 200,000 clones, just over 75% of them singletons. The chain employs TRBV5-1 and TRBJ2-3; 8 nucleotides line up with TRBD2. The source of this sequence is an older woman in good health and CMV-seropositive. Sequences were obtained from PBMCs. In DNA form, the CDR3 reads TGCGCCAGCAGCTTCAGGGAAGCGGGGGGCACAGATACGCAGTATTTT. This encodes CASSFREAGGTDTQYF.